This record concerns one T cell receptor (beta chain) sequence. This sample stems from a study of CD8 T cells in Susac syndrome. Treatment-naive patients with stable or active relapsing-remitting disease were the multiple sclerosis controls. TEMRA cells underwent FACS enrichment and CD8+ and CD4+ T cells underwent negative isolation. Reverse transcription of roughly 0.5 to 1 ug RNA was performed with random hexamers. The amplification used immunoSEQ multiplex PCR on TCR beta CDR3; it spanned 54 Vbeta and 13 Jbeta. TCRdb re-called the immunoSEQ multiplex PCR reads through MiXCR, storing one row per CDR3 protein. The sample carries 250,000 to 300,000 distinct CDR3 sequences, approximately 85% recorded once. Germline V gene lookup returns CDR1 MDHEN and CDR2 SYDVKM. The V end was cut by 5 bases, the J end by 3 bases, with 11 bases between. This CDR3 has 13 residues.

The receptor was derived from a human donor with multiple sclerosis. This chain links TRBV28 with TRBJ2-7; D ambiguous. Sequencing was carried out using CD8+ T cells from PBMCs. CDR3 in amino acids: CASSLSHSYEQYF. In DNA form, the CDR3 reads TGTGCCAGCAGTCTCTCCCACAGCTACGAGCAGTACTTC.